These 3 T cell receptor beta chains share one sample of origin, sequenced in a study of shared clonotypes between healthy human individuals. Clones were read by immunoSEQ multiplex PCR, and TCRdb kept only the in-frame ones, dropping some. The table shows roughly 2.4 million clones, with about 94% occurring only once. The sample was naive CD4+ T cells sorted from blood. Documented subset: CD45RA+ positively selected. Receptors originate from a man younger than 35 in good health.

Comment on this clone: The sample has other DNA sequences that encode this CDR3 too. The gene calls are TRBV11-2 and TRBJ1-5, with D perhaps TRBD1 (5 bases). The CDR3 is 15 amino acids. Per germline, CDR1 SGHAT and CDR2 FQNNGV. With 0 bases removed from V and 3 bases from J, the gap between germline ends came to 9 bases. CDR3 nucleotides: TGTGCCAGCAGCTTAGACGGAGGACACAATCAGCCCCAGCATTTT. It encodes CASSLDGGHNQPQHF. The whole variable domain, remainder taken from reference TRBV11-2 and TRBJ1-5, is EAGVAQSPRYKIIEKRQSVAFWCNPISGHATLYWYQQILGQGPKLLIQFQNNGVVDDSQLPKDRFSAERLKGVDSTLKIQPAKLEDSAVYLCASSLDGGHNQPQHFGDGTRLSIL.

The chain employs TRBV30 and TRBJ2-1; TRBD1 aligns across 7 bases. Germline assignment: CDR1 GTSNPN and CDR2 SVGIG (reference sequence). The J segment lost 4 bases and the V segment lost 3 bases, leaving 6 bases of the junction unmatched. The CDR3 is made up of 14 amino acids. This chain's CDR3 is CAWRGDSRYNEQFF. The CDR3 nucleotides read TGTGCCTGGAGAGGGGACAGCCGATACAATGAGCAGTTCTTC.

Notes on this clone: This CDR3 is also generated by other DNA sequences in the sample. The CDR3 DNA sequence: TGTGCCATCAGCGGGGACAGCTATCAGCCCCAGCATTTT. Its protein product is CAISGDSYQPQHF. The chain uses TRBV10-3 and TRBJ1-5; TRBD1 matches 7 bases. CDR1 and CDR2 (germline): ENHRY, SYGVKD. V was pared by 6 bases and J by 5 bases, with 4 bases of the junction left unmatched. There are 13 residues in the CDR3.